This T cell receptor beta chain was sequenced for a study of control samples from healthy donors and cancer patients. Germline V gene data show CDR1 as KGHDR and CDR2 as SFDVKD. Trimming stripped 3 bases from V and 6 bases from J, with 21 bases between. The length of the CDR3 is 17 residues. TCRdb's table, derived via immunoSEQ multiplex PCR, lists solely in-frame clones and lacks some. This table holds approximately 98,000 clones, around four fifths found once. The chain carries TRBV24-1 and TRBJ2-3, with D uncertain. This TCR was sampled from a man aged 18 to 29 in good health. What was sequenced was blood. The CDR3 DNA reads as TGTGCCACCAGTGATACGGCGGCTTATTGGTTATCGGATACGCAGTATTTT. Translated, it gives CATSDTAAYWLSDTQYF.